These 10 T cell receptor beta chains were sequenced from one sample in a study of CD8 T cells in Susac syndrome. cDNA came from roughly 0.53 to 1 ug RNA primed by random hexamers. TCRdb itself ran the immunoSEQ multiplex PCR reads through MiXCR, one entry per CDR3 protein. The sample lists about 160,000 distinct CDR3 sequences, 92% occurring once. The source material was CD4+ T cells from PBMCs. These receptors all come from a human donor in good health.

The chain employs TRBV4-1 and TRBJ1-4, with a possible D match to TRBD1 (6 bases). Germline V gives CDR1 MGHRA, CDR2 YSYEKL. This CDR3 region has 17 residues. V was pared by 4 bases and J by 2 bases, with 17 bases between. CDR3 DNA: TGCGCCAGCAGCCCCAGGGGCGCAATCTTTACTAATGAAAAACTGTTTTTT. Translated: CASSPRGAIFTNEKLFF.

The chain has TRBV7-9 and TRBJ2-7; TRBD1 aligns across 7 bases. Germline V CDR1 and CDR2: SEHNR, FQNEAQ (reference sequence). The V gene end was trimmed by 5 bases and the J gene end by 0 bases; junction bases not matched to a gene: 4. The CDR3 spans 14 residues. In DNA form, the CDR3 reads TGTGCCAGCAGCATCCGGGACAGCTCCTACGAGCAGTACTTC. Translated, it gives CASSIRDSSYEQYF.

This sequence joins TRBV20-1 and TRBJ1-3; D not certain. CDR3 length: 12 residues. Deletions cut 0 bases from V and 1 base from J, with 1 base between. Germline CDR1 is DFQATT and CDR2 is SNEGSKA (reference sequence). The CDR3 DNA reads TGCAGTGCTAGAGATTCTGGAAACACCATATATTTT. This sequence encodes CSARDSGNTIYF.

This clonotype came up once. The chain combines TRBV7-9 with TRBJ1-3; D gene unclear. Trimming took off 0 bases at V and 0 bases at J, with 9 bases between the two ends. Germline CDR1 is SEHNR and CDR2 is FQNEAQ (reference sequence). This CDR3 spans 16 amino acids. CDR3 region: CASSLARADSGNTIYF. The CDR3 DNA sequence: TGTGCCAGCAGCTTAGCGCGAGCCGACTCTGGAAACACCATATATTTT.

The chain links TRBV10-3 to TRBJ1-3; 9 bases align to TRBD1. V dropped 11 bases and J dropped 2; count of bases not matched to a gene: 10. CDR3 size: 15 residues. Germline V gene data show CDR1 as ENHRY and CDR2 as SYGVKD. CDR3 coding DNA: TGTGCCGCCGGGACAGGGAAAGGGCCTGGAAACACCATATATTTT. Its protein product is CAAGTGKGPGNTIYF.

V and J are TRBV24-1 and TRBJ2-3; weak D call: TRBD2 (6 bases). CDR3 length: 15 residues. Looked up from germline, CDR1 is KGHDR and CDR2 is SFDVKD. V was trimmed by 7 bases and J by 2 bases, leaving 15 bases between them. As DNA, the CDR3 is TGTGCCACCAGGGGTAGCGGAAAAGACACAGATACGCAGTATTTT. As protein: CATRGSGKDTDTQYF.

V gene TRBV6-2 or TRBV6-3 combines with J gene TRBJ2-7; weak D call: TRBD1 (5 bases). The CDR3 covers 14 residues. CDR1 and CDR2 from the germline V gene are MNHEY and SVGEGT. Trimming left V 1 base short and J 1 base short, with 8 bases between. For the CDR3, the DNA is TGTGCCAGCAGTTACTTTGACAGATCCTACGAGCAGTACTTC. It is translated as CASSYFDRSYEQYF.

V and J are TRBV2 and TRBJ2-7; D is uncertain. Trimming removed 5 bases at V and 6 bases at J, with 5 bases between. Germline-derived CDR1 and CDR2 are SNHLY and FYNNEI. The CDR3 spans 10 residues. This chain's CDR3 is CASSFTEQYF. The CDR3 bases are TGTGCCAGCAGTTTCACCGAGCAGTACTTC.

V is TRBV11-2 and J is TRBJ1-6; no clear D gene. Germline values: CDR1 SGHAT, CDR2 FQNNGV. The V end lost 0 bases, the J end lost 7 bases, and 4 bases lay between the germline ends. CDR3 size: 13 residues. This CDR3 reads CASSLDENSPLHF. The CDR3, as DNA: TGTGCCAGCAGCTTAGATGAAAATTCACCCCTCCACTTT. Full variable domain (missing parts from reference TRBV11-2 and TRBJ1-6): EAGVAQSPRYKIIEKRQSVAFWCNPISGHATLYWYQQILGQGPKLLIQFQNNGVVDDSQLPKDRFSAERLKGVDSTLKIQPAKLEDSAVYLCASSLDENSPLHFGNGTRLTVT.

The chain couples TRBV20-1 to TRBJ1-2, with a tentative D call TRBD1 (5 bases). The CDR3 spans 14 residues. V gave up 0 bases and J gave up 0 bases, with 8 bases separating them. Germline V gene lookup returns CDR1 DFQATT and CDR2 SNEGSKA (reference sequence). The CDR3 region is CSARDRGTNYGYTF. In DNA, the CDR3 is TGCAGTGCTAGAGATCGGGGGACTAACTATGGCTACACCTTC.